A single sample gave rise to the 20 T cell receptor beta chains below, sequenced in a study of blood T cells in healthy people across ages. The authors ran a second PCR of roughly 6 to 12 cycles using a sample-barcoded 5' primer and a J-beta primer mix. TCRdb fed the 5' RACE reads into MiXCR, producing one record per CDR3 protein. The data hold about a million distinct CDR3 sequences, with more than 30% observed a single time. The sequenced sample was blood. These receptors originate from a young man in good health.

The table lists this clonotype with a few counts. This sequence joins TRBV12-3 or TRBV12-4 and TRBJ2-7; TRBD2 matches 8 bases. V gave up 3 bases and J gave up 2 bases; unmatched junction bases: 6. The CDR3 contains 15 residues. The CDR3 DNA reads TGTGCCAGCAGTTTCTCTAGCGGGTGGACCTACGAGCAGTACTTC. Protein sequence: CASSFSSGWTYEQYF.

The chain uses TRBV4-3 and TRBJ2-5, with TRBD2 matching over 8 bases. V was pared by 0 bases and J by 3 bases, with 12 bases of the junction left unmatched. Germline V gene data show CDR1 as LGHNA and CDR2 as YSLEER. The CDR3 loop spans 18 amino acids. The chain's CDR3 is CASSQDPFTAGVEETQYF. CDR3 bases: TGCGCCAGCAGCCAAGACCCTTTTACAGCGGGGGTGGAAGAGACCCAGTACTTC.

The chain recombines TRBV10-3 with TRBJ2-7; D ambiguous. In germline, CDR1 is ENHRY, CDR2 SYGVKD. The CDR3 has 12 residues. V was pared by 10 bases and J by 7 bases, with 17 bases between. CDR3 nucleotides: TGTGCCACAAAAACCCGTGGCAATGAGCAGTACTTC. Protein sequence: CATKTRGNEQYF.

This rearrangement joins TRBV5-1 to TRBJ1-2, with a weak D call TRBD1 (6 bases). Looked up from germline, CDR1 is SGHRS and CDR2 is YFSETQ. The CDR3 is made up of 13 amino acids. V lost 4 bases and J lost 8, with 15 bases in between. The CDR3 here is CASSVVAGEGYTF. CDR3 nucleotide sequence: TGCGCCAGCAGCGTGGTGGCAGGGGAAGGCTACACCTTC.

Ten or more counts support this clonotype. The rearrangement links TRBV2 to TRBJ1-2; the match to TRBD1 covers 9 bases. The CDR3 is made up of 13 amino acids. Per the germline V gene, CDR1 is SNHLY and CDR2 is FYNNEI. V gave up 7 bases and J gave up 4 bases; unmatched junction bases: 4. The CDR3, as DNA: TGTGCCAGCACTCCGGACAGGGGCTATGGCTACACCTTC. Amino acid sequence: CASTPDRGYGYTF.

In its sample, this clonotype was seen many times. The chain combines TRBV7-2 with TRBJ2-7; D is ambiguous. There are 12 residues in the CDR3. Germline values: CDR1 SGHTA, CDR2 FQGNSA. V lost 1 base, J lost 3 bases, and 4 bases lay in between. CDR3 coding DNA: TGTGCCAGCAGCTTAGAAAGCTACGAGCAGTACTTC. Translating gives CASSLESYEQYF.

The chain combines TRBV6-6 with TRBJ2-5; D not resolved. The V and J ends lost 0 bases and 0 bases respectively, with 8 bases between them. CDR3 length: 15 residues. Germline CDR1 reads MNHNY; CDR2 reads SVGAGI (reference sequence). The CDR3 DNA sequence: TGTGCCAGCAGTTACTCGAAACGGGACCAAGAGACCCAGTACTTC. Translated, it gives CASSYSKRDQETQYF.

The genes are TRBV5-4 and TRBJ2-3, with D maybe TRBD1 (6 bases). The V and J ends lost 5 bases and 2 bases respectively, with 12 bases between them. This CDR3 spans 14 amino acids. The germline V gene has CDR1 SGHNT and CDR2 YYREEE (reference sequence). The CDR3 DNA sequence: TGTGCCAGCAGTCGGGACACAACCACAGATACGCAGTATTTT. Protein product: CASSRDTTTDTQYF.

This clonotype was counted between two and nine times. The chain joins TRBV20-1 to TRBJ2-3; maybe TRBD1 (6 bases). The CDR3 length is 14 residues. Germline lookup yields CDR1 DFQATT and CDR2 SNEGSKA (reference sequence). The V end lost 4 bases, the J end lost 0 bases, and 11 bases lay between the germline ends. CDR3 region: CSAKGDTSTDTQYF. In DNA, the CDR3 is TGCAGTGCTAAGGGGGACACTAGCACAGATACGCAGTATTTT.

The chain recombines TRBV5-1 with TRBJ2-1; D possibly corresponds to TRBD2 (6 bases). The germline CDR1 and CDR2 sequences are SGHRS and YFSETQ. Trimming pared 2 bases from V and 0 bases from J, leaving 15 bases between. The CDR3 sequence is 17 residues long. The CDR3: CASSFRTGLTSYNEQFF. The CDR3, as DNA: TGCGCCAGCAGCTTCCGTACGGGACTGACCTCCTACAATGAGCAGTTCTTC.

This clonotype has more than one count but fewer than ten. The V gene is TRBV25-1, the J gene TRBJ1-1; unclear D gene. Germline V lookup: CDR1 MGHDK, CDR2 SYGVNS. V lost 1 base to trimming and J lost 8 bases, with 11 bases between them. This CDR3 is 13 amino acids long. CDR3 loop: CASSELSTTEAFF. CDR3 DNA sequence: TGTGCCAGCAGTGAATTATCAACTACCGAAGCTTTCTTT. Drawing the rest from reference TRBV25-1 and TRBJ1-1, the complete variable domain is EADIYQTPRYLVIGTGKKITLECSQTMGHDKMYWYQQDPGMELHLIHYSYGVNSTEKGDLSSESTVSRIRTEHFPLTLESARPSHTSQYLCASSELSTTEAFFGQGTRLTVV.

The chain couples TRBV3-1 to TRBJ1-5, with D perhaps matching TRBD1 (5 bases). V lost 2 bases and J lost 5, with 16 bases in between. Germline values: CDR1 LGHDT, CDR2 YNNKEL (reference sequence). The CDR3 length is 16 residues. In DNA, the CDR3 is TGTGCCAGCAGCCAAAAAAAGGCAGGGAACCATCAGCCCCAGCATTTT. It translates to CASSQKKAGNHQPQHF.

DNA of the CDR3: TGTGCCAGCAGCCCCAGGGTACAGAACACCGGGGAGCTGTTTTTT. Its translation is CASSPRVQNTGELFF. The chain couples TRBV7-2 to TRBJ2-2, with D perhaps matching TRBD1 (5 bases). This CDR3 is 15 amino acids long. CDR1 is SGHTA and CDR2 is FQGNSA in the germline V gene. Trimming cost V 5 bases and J 1 base, with 11 bases left between them.

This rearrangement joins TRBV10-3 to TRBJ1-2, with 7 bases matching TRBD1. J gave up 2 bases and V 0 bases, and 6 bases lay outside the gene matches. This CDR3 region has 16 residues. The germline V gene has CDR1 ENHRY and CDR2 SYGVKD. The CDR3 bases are TGTGCCATCAGTGAGTCTGACAGGGCCATCAACTATGGCTACACCTTC. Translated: CAISESDRAINYGYTF.

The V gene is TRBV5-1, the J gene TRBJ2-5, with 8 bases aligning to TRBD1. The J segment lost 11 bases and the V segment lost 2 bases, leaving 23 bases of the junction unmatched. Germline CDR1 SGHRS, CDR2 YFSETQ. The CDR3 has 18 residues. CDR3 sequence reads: CASSLGPVGQGSYNGQYF. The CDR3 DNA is TGCGCCAGCAGCTTAGGGCCGGTCGGACAGGGTAGTTACAATGGGCAGTACTTC. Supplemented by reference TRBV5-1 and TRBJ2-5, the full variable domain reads KAGVTQTPRYLIKTRGQQVTLSCSPISGHRSVSWYQQTPGQGLQFLFEYFSETQRNKGNFPGRFSGRQFSNSRSEMNVSTLELGDSALYLCASSLGPVGQGSYNGQYFGPGTRLLVL.

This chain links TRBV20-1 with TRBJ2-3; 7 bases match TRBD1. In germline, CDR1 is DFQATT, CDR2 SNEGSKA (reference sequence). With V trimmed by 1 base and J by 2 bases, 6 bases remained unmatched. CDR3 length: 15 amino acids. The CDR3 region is CSARGTGTVTDTQYF. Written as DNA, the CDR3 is TGCAGTGCTAGAGGAACCGGGACAGTCACAGATACGCAGTATTTT.

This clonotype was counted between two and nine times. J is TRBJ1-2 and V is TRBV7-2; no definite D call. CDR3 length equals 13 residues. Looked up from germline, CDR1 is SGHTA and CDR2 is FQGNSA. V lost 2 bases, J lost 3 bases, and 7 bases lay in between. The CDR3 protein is CASSLSTYYGYTF. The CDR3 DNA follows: TGTGCCAGCAGCTTATCAACATACTATGGCTACACCTTC.

CDR3 sequence (DNA): TGTGCCAGCAGCTTAGACCACATTGGGGGGCTCCAAGAGACCCAGTACTTC. The encoded protein is CASSLDHIGGLQETQYF. The chain is built from TRBV7-9 and TRBJ2-5; D tentatively fits TRBD1 or TRBD2 (6 bases each). CDR1 and CDR2 (germline): SEHNR, FQNEAQ (reference sequence). The ends were cut back, 1 base at V and 1 base at J, with 16 bases in the middle. The CDR3 extends over 17 amino acids.

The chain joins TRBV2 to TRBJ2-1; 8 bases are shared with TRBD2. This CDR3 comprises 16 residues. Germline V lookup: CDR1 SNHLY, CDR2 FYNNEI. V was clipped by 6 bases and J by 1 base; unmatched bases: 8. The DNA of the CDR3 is TGTGCCAGCAGCGTGGGGACTAGTGCTTCCTACAATGAGCAGTTCTTC. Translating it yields CASSVGTSASYNEQFF.

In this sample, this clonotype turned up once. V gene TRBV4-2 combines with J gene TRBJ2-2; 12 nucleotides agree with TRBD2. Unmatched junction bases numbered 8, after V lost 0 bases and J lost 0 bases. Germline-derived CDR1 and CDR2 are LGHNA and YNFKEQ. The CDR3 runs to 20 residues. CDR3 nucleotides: TGTGCCAGCAGCCAAGATGGGCTAGCGGGGGGGTTCGCGAACACCGGGGAGCTGTTTTTT. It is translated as CASSQDGLAGGFANTGELFF.